These T cell receptor beta chains were read from a single sample in a study of human T cells and chemical hapten exposure. Each CDR3 protein is one row after TCRdb ran MiXCR on the RACE reads. The sample has approximately 100,000 distinct CDR3 sequences; approximately 10% are singletons. Specimen: whole blood, collected in connection with sensitization to the hapten diphenylcyclopropenone (DPC). The receptors were gathered from a woman between 35 and 50 years old with alopecia areata. Some clones in this sample may be carry-over from other donors' samples. The CDR3 runs from the conserved cysteine through the conserved F or W. D genes are given only for firm matches. Not all rows give a size; the values are once, few, many and, for expanded clones, a class.

TRBV5-1,NA,15,TRBJ2-3,many,TGCGCCAGCAGCTTGGAGGGGACGAGCACAGATACGCAGTATTTT,CASSLEGTSTDTQYF
TRBV25-1,NA,14,TRBJ2-2,many,TGTGCCAGCAGTGAATTCCGGGGCCCCGGGGAGCTGTTTTTT,CASSEFRGPGELFF
TRBV3-1,NA,14,TRBJ2-5,many,TGTGCCAGCAGCCAGGGACGGGGACAAGAGACCCAGTACTTC,CASSQGRGQETQYF
TRBV2,NA,14,TRBJ2-1,many,TGTGCCAGCCAGCAGGACGGCCCCTACAATGAGCAGTTCTTC,CASQQDGPYNEQFF
TRBV27,NA,13,TRBJ2-7,few,TGTGCCAGCAGTATACGAAACTCCTACGAGCAGTACTTC,CASSIRNSYEQYF
TRBV24-1,TRBD1,19,TRBJ2-6,many,TGTGCCACCAGTGATCCAACAGGGGGCCAATCGTCTGGGGCCAACGTCCTGACTTTC,CATSDPTGGQSSGANVLTF
TRBV3-1,NA,16,TRBJ2-3,NA,TGTGCCAGCAGCCAAGAGGGGGACGTATTCTCAGATACGCAGTATTTT,CASSQEGDVFSDTQYF
TRBV29-1,NA,16,TRBJ2-3,few,TGCAGCGTTGAAGGGGGACGGGAATTTTGGTCAGATACGCAGTATTTT,CSVEGGREFWSDTQYF
TRBV10-3,NA,13,TRBJ1-3,NA,TGTGCCGGACAGCAAAACTCTGGAAACACCATATATTTT,CAGQQNSGNTIYF
TRBV28,TRBD1,15,TRBJ2-2,few,TGTGCCAGCAGTAAACGACAGGGGAACACCGGGGAGCTGTTTTTT,CASSKRQGNTGELFF
TRBV7-2,NA,15,TRBJ1-2,many,TGTGCCAGCAGCCCGAGTATGAGTGAGGGGCATGGCTACACCTTC,CASSPSMSEGHGYTF
TRBV4-2,NA,14,TRBJ1-6,NA,TGTGCCAGCAGCCAAGATACAAATAATTCACCCCTCCACTTT,CASSQDTNNSPLHF
TRBV27,NA,13,TRBJ2-7,few,TGTGCCAGCAGTTTACGTTCGGGGACCGAGCAGTACTTC,CASSLRSGTEQYF
TRBV7-2,NA,17,TRBJ1-1,many,TGTGCCAGCAGCTTATCACCAGGGGCTGGTGGTGACACTGAAGCTTTCTTT,CASSLSPGAGGDTEAFF
TRBV19,TRBD1,14,TRBJ1-2,many,TGTGCCAGTACTACGGACAGGGGCAACTATGGCTACACCTTC,CASTTDRGNYGYTF
TRBV4-2,NA,14,TRBJ2-2,NA,TGTGCCAGCAGCCACCCCAGGGGTTCCGGGGAGCTGTTTTTT,CASSHPRGSGELFF
TRBV7-2,NA,16,TRBJ2-2,many,TGTGCCAGCAGCTTACAGGGCCAAAGGAAGGAACGGGAGCTGTTTTTT,CASSLQGQRKERELFF
TRBV4-1,TRBD2,18,TRBJ2-4,NA,TGCGCCAGCAGCCAACCCTGGGAGGGTGAAAGGCGGGGAAACATTCAGTACTTC,CASSQPWEGERRGNIQYF
TRBV19,NA,16,TRBJ1-5,NA,TGTGCCAGTAGTATTTTGCCCCGGACAGACAATCAGCCCCAGCATTTT,CASSILPRTDNQPQHF
TRBV6-5,NA,14,TRBJ1-3,many,TGTGCCAGCAGTTACTCGGTGGCTGGAAACACCATATATTTT,CASSYSVAGNTIYF
TRBV20-1,TRBD2,14,TRBJ2-1,NA,TGCAGTGCGTCGACAAAAACTAGCGTTGGTGAGCAGTTCTTC,CSASTKTSVGEQFF
TRBV7-8,NA,15,TRBJ1-5,NA,TGTGCCAGCACAAAACAGTTCAATAGCAATCAGCCCCAGCATTTT,CASTKQFNSNQPQHF
TRBV5-1,TRBD2,16,TRBJ2-7,NA,TGCGCCAGCAGCCCATTCACTAGCGGGCCCTCCTACGAGCAGTACTTC,CASSPFTSGPSYEQYF
TRBV7-2,NA,14,TRBJ1-5,few,TGTGCCAGCAGCTTAGTGACGGGCAAGGGGCCCCAGCATTTT,CASSLVTGKGPQHF
TRBV20-1,TRBD1,14,TRBJ2-7,many,TGCAGTGCGGAAGGGACGGCTCAGGGGGTATGGCAGTACTTC,CSAEGTAQGVWQYF
TRBV9,NA,19,TRBJ1-3,many,TGTGCCAGCAGCGTAGGGAGGGTGCGGCAGGCCGGCTCTGGAAACACCATATATTTT,CASSVGRVRQAGSGNTIYF
TRBV9,NA,18,TRBJ2-2,NA,TGTGCCAGCAGCGCGTCCCCCCATCCAACCGGGCCAACCGAGGAGCTGTTTTTT,CASSASPHPTGPTEELFF
TRBV11-2,NA,14,TRBJ2-3,few,TGTGCCAGCAGCTCCGCGGGCCCGCCGGATACGCAGTATTTT,CASSSAGPPDTQYF
TRBV10-3,TRBD1,16,TRBJ2-6,few,TGTGCCACCTCAGGGGGTGACAACTCTGGGGCCAACGTCCTGACTTTC,CATSGGDNSGANVLTF
TRBV12-3/TRBV12-4,TRBD1,14,TRBJ2-7,NA,TGTGCCAGCACCAGAGGGGGCTTTTCGTACGAGCAGTACTTC,CASTRGGFSYEQYF
TRBV20-1,TRBD1,14,TRBJ2-1,many,TGCAGTGCCAACCCCGGGACAGCTGACAATGAGCAGTTCTTC,CSANPGTADNEQFF
TRBV7-9,NA,13,TRBJ2-1,many,TGTGCCAGCAGCTTAATCAGGGACAATGAGCAGTTCTTC,CASSLIRDNEQFF
TRBV6-6,NA,15,TRBJ1-6,many,TGTGCCAGCAGCCTCGGGAGCGGGCAGAATTCACCCCTCCACTTT,CASSLGSGQNSPLHF
TRBV6-2/TRBV6-3,NA,14,TRBJ1-4,many,TGTGCCAGCACTTCGGGAAGGACTAGTGAAAAACTGTTTTTT,CASTSGRTSEKLFF
TRBV7-3,NA,13,TRBJ2-3,many,TGTGCCAGCAGCGCGATATCGAGTGCCCCGCAGTATTTT,CASSAISSAPQYF
TRBV10-1,NA,14,TRBJ2-7,NA,TGCGCCAGCAGTGAGGCCAGGAAGGGTTACGAGCAGTACTTC,CASSEARKGYEQYF
TRBV19,NA,13,TRBJ1-5,few,TGTGCCAGTAGTTCTGGGTTAGGTCAGCCCCAGCATTTT,CASSSGLGQPQHF
TRBV7-2,NA,14,TRBJ2-3,NA,TGTGCCAGCAGCTTAGTCCAGAGCACAGATACGCAGTATTTT,CASSLVQSTDTQYF
TRBV28,NA,13,TRBJ2-3,NA,TGTGCCAGCAGTTCGGGGCGCACAGATACGCAGTATTTT,CASSSGRTDTQYF
TRBV6-2/TRBV6-3,NA,16,TRBJ1-1,few,TGTGCCAGCAGTTACGGTTCCAGGGATCGAAACACTGAAGCTTTCTTT,CASSYGSRDRNTEAFF
TRBV29-1,TRBD1,12,TRBJ1-1,few,TGCAGCGCCGCTGGGACAGGGACTGAAGCTTTCTTT,CSAAGTGTEAFF
TRBV12-3/TRBV12-4,TRBD2,20,TRBJ2-1,NA,TGTGCCAGCAGCCACCGGGACAGGGGACTAGCGGGAGTCCGGACCGCGGAGCAGTTCTTC,CASSHRDRGLAGVRTAEQFF
TRBV11-2,NA,15,TRBJ2-1,many,TGTGCCAGCAGCTACGAGGGGAGACGGGTCCCTGAGCAGTTCTTC,CASSYEGRRVPEQFF
TRBV14,TRBD2,14,TRBJ2-7,many,TGTGCCAGCAGCCAAGACACGGGAGGCTACGAGCAGTACTTC,CASSQDTGGYEQYF
TRBV14,TRBD1,15,TRBJ1-1,once,TGTGCCAGCACCCGACAGGGGGGCCCGGGAACTGAAGCTTTCTTT,CASTRQGGPGTEAFF
TRBV6-6,TRBD1,15,TRBJ1-5,few,TGTGCCAGCAGGCTCAGACAGGGGGCCGATCAGCCCCAGCATTTT,CASRLRQGADQPQHF
TRBV29-1,TRBD1,13,TRBJ1-1,NA,TGCAGCGTTGGTGACAGGGGGGACACTGAAGCTTTCTTT,CSVGDRGDTEAFF
TRBV18,NA,12,TRBJ1-5,few,TGTGCCAGCTCACGCGTAAATCAGCCCCAGCATTTT,CASSRVNQPQHF
TRBV7-7,TRBD2,13,TRBJ2-5,many,TGTGCTAGCAGCTCAGTCGCCGGGACTACCGAGGACTTC,CASSSVAGTTEDF
TRBV27,NA,14,TRBJ1-5,few,TGTGCCAGCAGTTTATGGGGGGGCGGAAAGCCCCAGCATTTT,CASSLWGGGKPQHF
TRBV10-3,NA,13,TRBJ2-7,many,TGTGCCATCAGTGATGCGAAAAACTACGAGCAGTACTTC,CAISDAKNYEQYF
TRBV7-9,TRBD1,16,TRBJ2-3,few,TGTGCCAGCTCGGGCCCCCGGGACAGACCCACAGATACGCAGTATTTT,CASSGPRDRPTDTQYF
TRBV9,NA,15,TRBJ1-1,NA,TGTGCCAGCAGCGTAGGATCGGGGATTAACACTGAAGCTTTCTTT,CASSVGSGINTEAFF
TRBV4-1,TRBD1,17,TRBJ1-6,many,TGCGCCAGCAGCCAAGGGTCAGGGGGAAGGGCCCATTCACCCCTCCACTTT,CASSQGSGGRAHSPLHF
TRBV5-1,NA,14,TRBJ1-1,few,TGCGCCAGCAGCTTGAGAGGGCAAAACACTGAAGCTTTCTTT,CASSLRGQNTEAFF
TRBV20-1,NA,17,TRBJ2-7,many,TGCAGTGCTAGAGATCCCATAGCGCCCCAGAGCTCCTACGAGCAGTACTTC,CSARDPIAPQSSYEQYF
TRBV29-1,NA,9,TRBJ2-1,few,TGCAGCGTTGATAGTGAGCAGTTCTTC,CSVDSEQFF